The rows below give T cell receptor beta chains drawn from one sample of a study of regulatory T cells in long-lasting Graves disease. TCRdb reprocessed the multiplex PCR reads via MiXCR and lists one record per CDR3 protein. The sample records 380,000 or so distinct CDR3 sequences, about a sixth being singletons. This sample was shared with a second study, whose subject was T cells in Graves' hyperthyroidism and ophthalmopathy.

This specimen consisted of peripheral blood mononuclear cells (PBMCs), obtained at new diagnosis, from a patient treated with antithyroid drugs. The receptors were gathered from a woman aged 18-29 years with Graves disease. Both conserved end residues are part of each CDR3. D genes are given only for firm matches. Only part of the rows carry a size: once, few, many, or a class if the clone is expanded.

.,TRBJ1-6,TRBV9,.,CASSVLWDNSPLHF,TGTGCCAGCAGCGTATTGTGGGATAATTCACCCCTCCACTTT
few,TRBJ2-5,TRBV30,TRBD2,CAWSDWGGRAWETQYF,TGTGCCTGGAGCGACTGGGGCGGGAGGGCCTGGGAGACCCAGTACTTC
many,TRBJ2-3,TRBV7-3,TRBD2,CASSAGVAGGTDTQYF,TGTGCCAGCAGCGCCGGGGTAGCGGGGGGCACAGATACGCAGTATTTT
many,TRBJ2-5,TRBV12-3/TRBV12-4,TRBD1,CASSKRRDRAKETQYF,TGTGCCAGCAGTAAACGTAGAGACAGGGCCAAGGAGACCCAGTACTTC
.,TRBJ1-2,TRBV10-1,.,CASSETSAGGGYTF,TGCGCCAGCAGTGAGACATCGGCCGGGGGAGGCTACACCTTC
many,TRBJ2-5,TRBV15,TRBD2,CATSRDPGGETQYF,TGTGCCACCAGCAGAGACCCGGGAGGGGAGACCCAGTACTTC
few,TRBJ1-4,TRBV5-8,.,CASSFGLWGEKLFF,TGTGCCAGCAGCTTCGGATTGTGGGGTGAAAAACTGTTTTTT
.,TRBJ2-1,TRBV5-1,TRBD2,CASSPGVLAGGPNEQFF,TGCGCCAGCAGCCCGGGGGTACTAGCGGGGGGGCCGAATGAGCAGTTCTTC
many,TRBJ2-3,TRBV11-2,.,CASGPDSTTQYF,TGTGCCAGCGGCCCCGATTCGACTACGCAGTATTTT
.,TRBJ2-7,TRBV5-1,.,CASSLVSDYEQYF,TGTGCCAGCAGCTTGGTATCCGATTACGAGCAGTACTTC
.,TRBJ1-2,TRBV4-1,.,CASSQGGRGRTVLYGYTF,TGCGCCAGCAGCCAAGGAGGTCGAGGCAGGACGGTTTTGTATGGCTACACCTTC
.,TRBJ1-3,TRBV12-3/TRBV12-4,.,CASSSTSSGNTIYF,TGTGCCAGCAGTTCCACCAGCTCTGGAAACACCATATATTTT
few,TRBJ2-1,TRBV9,.,CASSVEAYNEQFF,TGTGCCAGCAGCGTAGAAGCGTACAATGAGCAGTTCTTC
.,TRBJ1-2,TRBV29-1,.,CSVEQGANYGYTF,TGCAGCGTTGAACAGGGAGCTAACTATGGCTACACCTTC
many,TRBJ1-1,TRBV5-5,TRBD1,CASSFPGGAAEAFF,TGTGCCAGCAGCTTTCCAGGGGGGGCCGCTGAAGCTTTCTTT
many,TRBJ1-2,TRBV12-3/TRBV12-4,.,CASSLAPTVARYTF,TGTGCCAGCAGTTTAGCGCCGACGGTAGCTCGCTACACCTTC
few,TRBJ2-5,TRBV6-1,TRBD2,CASRGAQRGHQKTQYF,TGTGCCAGCAGAGGCGCCCAGCGGGGCCACCAAAAGACCCAGTACTTC
many,TRBJ2-1,TRBV6-1,TRBD2,CASSSPNGRAHLPYNEQFF,TGTGCCAGCAGCTCGCCGAACGGGAGGGCCCATCTCCCCTACAATGAGCAGTTCTTC
many,TRBJ2-3,TRBV13,.,CASSLGNREVADTQYF,TGTGCCAGCAGCTTAGGAAACAGGGAGGTCGCAGATACGCAGTATTTT
once,TRBJ1-6,TRBV7-8,.,CASSSGENVSPLHF,TGTGCCAGCAGCTCAGGGGAGAATGTTTCACCCCTCCACTTT
few,TRBJ2-6,TRBV3-1,.,CASSQFRSTNVLTF,TGTGCCAGCAGCCAATTCCGGAGTACCAACGTCCTGACTTTC
.,TRBJ2-1,TRBV5-1,TRBD2,CASSLPSGSNEQFF,TGCGCCAGCAGCTTGCCTAGCGGGAGTAATGAGCAGTTCTTC
many,TRBJ2-1,TRBV5-8,TRBD2,CASSLWGTSGVFEQFF,TGTGCCAGCAGCTTGTGGGGGACTAGCGGGGTATTTGAGCAGTTCTTC
many,TRBJ2-7,TRBV5-1,TRBD1,CASSPGQVSGSYEQYF,TGCGCCAGCAGCCCGGGACAGGTATCGGGAAGCTACGAGCAGTACTTC
many,TRBJ1-1,TRBV12-3/TRBV12-4,.,CASSLDTKNTEAFF,TGTGCCAGCAGTTTAGACACTAAGAACACTGAAGCTTTCTTT
many,TRBJ2-1,TRBV7-9,.,CASSDRPGSYNEQFF,TGTGCCAGCAGCGACCGGCCGGGGTCCTACAATGAGCAGTTCTTC
few,TRBJ2-5,TRBV18,TRBD1,CASSPGTGNQETQYF,TGTGCCAGCTCACCAGGGACAGGGAATCAAGAGACCCAGTACTTC
.,TRBJ2-5,TRBV7-9,.,CASSSPSGQETQYF,TGTGCCAGCAGCTCCCCATCTGGCCAAGAGACCCAGTACTTC
many,TRBJ2-3,TRBV20-1,.,CSADPAPRRTDTQYF,TGCAGTGCTGACCCGGCGCCACGGCGCACAGATACGCAGTATTTT
many,TRBJ2-1,TRBV5-1,TRBD2,CASSPGLAAKSSYNEQFF,TGCGCCAGCAGCCCGGGACTAGCGGCAAAAAGCTCCTACAATGAGCAGTTCTTC
many,TRBJ1-6,TRBV4-1,.,CASSQFSSPLHF,TGCGCCAGCAGCCAGTTTTCTTCACCCCTCCACTTT
many,TRBJ2-1,TRBV6-2/TRBV6-3,.,CASRPKTSSYNEQFF,TGTGCCAGCAGACCAAAGACTAGCTCCTACAATGAGCAGTTCTTC
many,TRBJ2-7,TRBV5-1,.,CASSHPVSYEQYF,TGCGCCAGCAGTCACCCGGTTTCCTACGAGCAGTACTTC
many,TRBJ1-1,TRBV20-1,TRBD1,CSARGGTGGDDTEAFF,TGCAGTGCTAGAGGGGGGACAGGAGGGGATGACACTGAAGCTTTCTTT
.,TRBJ2-1,TRBV19,TRBD2,CASSPGTSLGEQFF,TGTGCCAGTAGTCCCGGGACTAGCTTGGGTGAGCAGTTCTTC
many,TRBJ2-7,TRBV2,TRBD1,CASRRDPGTVEQYF,TGTGCCAGCAGGAGAGATCCTGGGACAGTAGAGCAGTACTTC
many,TRBJ2-5,TRBV12-3/TRBV12-4,.,CASSPPGAAETQYF,TGTGCCAGCAGTCCCCCCGGGGCGGCGGAGACCCAGTACTTC
many,TRBJ1-5,TRBV28,TRBD1,CASSFAGGSNQPQHF,TGTGCCAGCAGTTTCGCAGGGGGTAGCAATCAGCCCCAGCATTTT
many,TRBJ2-7,TRBV5-1,.,CASSKQGDSYEQYF,TGCGCCAGTTCAAAACAGGGAGACTCCTACGAGCAGTACTTC
.,TRBJ2-7,TRBV20-1,TRBD1,CSAIRQGGIHEQYF,TGCAGTGCTATCCGACAGGGGGGTATCCACGAGCAGTACTTC
few,TRBJ2-7,TRBV6-1,TRBD1,CASNPGQGTYEQYF,TGTGCCAGCAACCCAGGACAGGGAACGTACGAGCAGTACTTC
many,TRBJ2-3,TRBV7-9,TRBD1,CASSDPNRGRTDTQYF,TGTGCCAGCAGCGACCCGAACAGGGGACGGACAGATACGCAGTATTTT
many,TRBJ1-1,TRBV6-2/TRBV6-3,.,CASSYLREGTRRNTEAFF,TGTGCCAGCAGTTACCTCAGGGAGGGGACCCGCAGGAACACTGAAGCTTTCTTT
few,TRBJ2-2,TRBV20-1,TRBD2,CSAKVREGYDGELFF,TGCAGTGCTAAGGTGCGGGAGGGGTATGACGGGGAGCTGTTTTTT
.,TRBJ1-2,TRBV11-2,.,CASRSTDSNYGYTF,TGTGCCAGCAGGTCGACGGACAGCAACTATGGCTACACCTTC
many,TRBJ2-7,TRBV28,.,CASGVGDYEQYF,TGTGCCAGCGGGGTGGGGGACTACGAGCAGTACTTC
.,TRBJ2-7,TRBV20-1,.,CSARALQGFSYEQYF,TGCAGTGCTAGAGCGTTACAGGGTTTTTCCTACGAGCAGTACTTC